This TCR beta chain originates from a study of shared clonotypes between healthy human individuals. Study results and caveats: Clonotype sharing among donors was expected to depend on sequencing depth.

CD8 cells classed as naive were CD45RO-negative and positively selected for CCR7, excluding terminally differentiated effector memory CD45RA+ cells. To note about this clone: The antigen remains unidentified. The sample carries other DNA sequences with the same CDR3.

Sequencing was performed with immunoSEQ multiplex PCR; in TCRdb, only in-frame clones are kept and a portion is missing. This sample has about 2 million clones, with approximately 94% found just once. Germline lookup yields CDR1 SEHNR and CDR2 FQNEAQ (reference sequence). There are 13 residues in the CDR3. The junction had 2 bases not matched to a gene; V was cut back by 6 bases and J by 0 bases. The chain links TRBV7-9 to TRBJ2-7, with 7 bases lining up with TRBD1. The sequenced sample was naive CD8+ T cells sorted from blood. The clonotype originates from a man younger than 35 in good health. The CDR3 bases are TGTGCCAGCAGTAGGGACAGCTCCTACGAGCAGTACTTC. Its translation is CASSRDSSYEQYF.